This T cell receptor beta chain was sequenced for a study of regulatory T cells in long-lasting Graves disease. Time point indicated: persistent/refractory GD, antithyroid drugs over 5 years with positive TRAb. Preparation of the TCR library used RNA extracted from PBMCs. Staff took 7.5 to 9.5 milliliters of peripheral blood and put it into EDTA tubes. Looked up from germline, CDR1 is LNHDA and CDR2 is SQIVND (reference sequence). The ends were cut back, 6 bases at V and 14 bases at J, with 20 bases in the middle. The CDR3 length is 13 residues. The TCR beta library used iRepertoire HTBI primers with Arm-PCR amplification of CDR3. TCRdb recomputed calls from the multiplex PCR reads with MiXCR, one row per CDR3 protein. The sample has nearly 350,000 distinct CDR3 sequences, around 19% seen once.

The gene calls are TRBV19 and TRBJ2-1, with D uncertain. This sequence originates from a female donor with Graves disease. Sequencing was performed on peripheral blood mononuclear cells (PBMCs), taken when the disease was refractory, from a patient treated with antithyroid drugs. CDR3 residues: CASSDLIVSGEFF. The CDR3 coding sequence is TGTGCCAGTAGCGACCTTATAGTTTCAGGCGAGTTCTTC.